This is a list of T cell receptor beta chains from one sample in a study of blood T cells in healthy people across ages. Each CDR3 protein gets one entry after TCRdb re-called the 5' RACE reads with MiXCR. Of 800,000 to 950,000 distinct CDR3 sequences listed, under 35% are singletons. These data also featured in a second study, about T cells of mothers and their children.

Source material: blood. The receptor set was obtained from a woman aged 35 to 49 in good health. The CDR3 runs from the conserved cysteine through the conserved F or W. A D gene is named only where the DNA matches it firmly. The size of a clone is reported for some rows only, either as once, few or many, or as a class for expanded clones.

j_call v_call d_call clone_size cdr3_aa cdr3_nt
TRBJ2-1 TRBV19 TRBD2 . CASRGGDSSSYNEQFF TGTGCCAGTAGGGGGGGGGACTCTAGCTCCTACAATGAGCAGTTCTTC
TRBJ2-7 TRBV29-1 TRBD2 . CSVGGGIYEQYF TGCAGCGTTGGGGGGGGGATCTACGAGCAGTACTTC
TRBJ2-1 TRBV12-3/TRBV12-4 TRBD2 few CASSFPGRGVNEQFF TGTGCCAGCAGTTTCCCGGGGAGGGGTGTCAATGAGCAGTTCTTC
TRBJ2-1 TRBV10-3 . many CAISEGEYNEQFF TGTGCCATCAGTGAGGGGGAATACAATGAGCAGTTCTTC
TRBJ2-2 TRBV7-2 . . CASQGGVGELFF TGTGCCAGTCAAGGGGGGGTCGGGGAGCTGTTTTTT
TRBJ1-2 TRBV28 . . CASSSQTGYTF TGTGCCAGCAGTTCTCAAACTGGCTACACCTTC
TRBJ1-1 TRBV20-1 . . CSARDQGRGNTEAFF TGCAGTGCTAGAGATCAGGGCAGGGGGAACACTGAAGCTTTCTTT
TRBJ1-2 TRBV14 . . CASSQVQGRGYTF TGTGCCAGCAGCCAAGTACAGGGAAGGGGCTACACCTTC
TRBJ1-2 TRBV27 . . CASWTVAYGYTF TGTGCCAGCTGGACGGTGGCCTATGGCTACACCTTC
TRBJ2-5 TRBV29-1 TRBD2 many CSVASGGSSQETQYF TGCAGCGTTGCATCGGGGGGGTCCTCCCAAGAGACCCAGTACTTC
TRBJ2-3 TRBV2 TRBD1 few CASRVTGGVGDTQYF TGTGCCAGCAGGGTGACAGGGGGCGTTGGAGATACGCAGTATTTT
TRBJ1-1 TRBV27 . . CASTGGGRTEAFF TGTGCCAGCACTGGGGGGGGAAGAACTGAAGCTTTCTTT
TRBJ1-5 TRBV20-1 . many CSAPRPILGSNQPQHF TGCAGTGCTCCCAGACCGATTCTGGGGAGCAATCAGCCCCAGCATTTT
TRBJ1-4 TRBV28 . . CASSLWESGGADEKLFF TGTGCCAGCAGTTTATGGGAATCGGGGGGCGCGGATGAAAAACTGTTTTTT
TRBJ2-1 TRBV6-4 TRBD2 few CASSDSSSGGAWEQFF TGTGCCAGCAGTGACTCGAGTAGCGGGGGGGCCTGGGAGCAGTTCTTC
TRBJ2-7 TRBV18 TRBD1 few CASYSGTGGAYEQYF TGTGCCAGCTACTCCGGGACAGGGGGCGCGTACGAGCAGTACTTC
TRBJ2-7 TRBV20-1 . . CSLASDRVEQYF TGCAGTTTGGCTAGCGATCGGGTCGAGCAGTACTTC
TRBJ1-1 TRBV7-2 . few CASIQGPSGTEAFF TGTGCCAGCATCCAGGGGCCGTCAGGCACTGAAGCTTTCTTT
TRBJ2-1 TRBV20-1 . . CSAVVRSSNNEQFF TGCAGTGCCGTAGTGCGGTCCTCGAATAATGAGCAGTTCTTC
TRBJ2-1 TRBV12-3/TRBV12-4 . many CASRSLGNEQFF TGTGCCAGCAGATCTCTTGGGAATGAGCAGTTCTTC
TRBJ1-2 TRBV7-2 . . CAGSLPGGVDYGYTF TGTGCCGGCAGCCTTCCGGGGGGTGTCGACTATGGCTACACCTTC
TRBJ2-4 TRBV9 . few CASSVGGGRNIQYF TGTGCCAGCAGCGTAGGGGGGGGCAGGAACATTCAGTACTTC
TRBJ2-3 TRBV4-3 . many CASSQMAGIDTQYF TGCGCCAGCAGCCAAATGGCGGGGATAGATACGCAGTATTTT
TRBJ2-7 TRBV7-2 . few CVSSLVAGFHEQYF TGTGTCAGCAGCTTAGTGGCAGGGTTCCACGAGCAGTACTTC
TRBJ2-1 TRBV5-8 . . CASKLGRDNEQFF TGTGCCAGCAAACTGGGCCGTGACAATGAGCAGTTCTTC
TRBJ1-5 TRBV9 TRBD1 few CASSVGEGANQPQHF TGTGCCAGCAGCGTGGGTGAGGGGGCCAATCAGCCTCAGCATTTT
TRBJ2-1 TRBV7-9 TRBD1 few CASSLATGPTHEQFF TGTGCCAGCAGCTTAGCGACAGGGCCCACACATGAGCAGTTCTTC
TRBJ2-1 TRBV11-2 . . CASSLDSGFVGNEQFF TGTGCCAGCAGCTTAGACTCAGGGTTTGTAGGGAATGAGCAGTTCTTC
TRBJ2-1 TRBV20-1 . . CSARGGSRGGQETQFF TGCAGTGCTAGAGGGGGGTCCCGGGGTGGGCAAGAGACCCAGTTCTTC
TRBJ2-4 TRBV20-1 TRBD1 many CSASPDRVNIQYF TGCAGTGCTAGCCCCGACAGGGTCAACATTCAGTACTTC
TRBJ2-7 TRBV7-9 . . CASSSPGDWGDFYNEQYF TGTGCCAGCAGCTCCCCGGGGGATTGGGGGGATTTCTACAATGAGCAGTACTTC
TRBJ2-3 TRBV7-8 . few CASSAQGISTDTQYF TGTGCCAGCAGCGCACAGGGTATTAGCACAGATACGCAGTATTTT
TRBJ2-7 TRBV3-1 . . CASSQELSSYEQYF TGTGCCAGCAGCCAAGAACTTAGCTCCTACGAGCAGTACTTC
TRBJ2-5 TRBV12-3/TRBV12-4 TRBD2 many CASSLAERGQETQYF TGTGCCAGCAGTTTAGCGGAGCGGGGCCAAGAGACCCAGTACTTC
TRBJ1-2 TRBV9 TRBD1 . CASSASTDRVIGGYTF TGTGCCAGCAGCGCCTCCACGGACAGGGTAATAGGAGGCTACACCTTC
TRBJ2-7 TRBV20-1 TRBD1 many CSARRTGGTEQYF TGCAGTGCTAGAAGGACAGGGGGCACCGAGCAGTACTTC
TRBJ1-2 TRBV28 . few CASSSQGRHGYTF TGTGCCAGCAGTTCGCAGGGGCGCCATGGCTACACCTTC
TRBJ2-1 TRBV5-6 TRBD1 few CASSPGQYSYNEQFF TGTGCCAGCAGCCCGGGACAGTACTCCTACAATGAGCAGTTCTTC
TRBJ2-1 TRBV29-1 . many CSVAGGVEQFF TGCAGCGTTGCCGGGGGAGTCGAGCAGTTCTTC
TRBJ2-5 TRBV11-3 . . CASSLGNRDRQYF TGTGCCAGCAGCTTAGGTAACAGGGATCGGCAGTACTTC
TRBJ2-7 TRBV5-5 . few CASSYNMYEQYF TGTGCCAGCAGCTATAATATGTACGAGCAGTACTTC
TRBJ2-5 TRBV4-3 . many CASSQGVGGRETQYF TGCGCCAGCAGCCAAGGAGTAGGGGGGCGAGAGACCCAGTACTTC
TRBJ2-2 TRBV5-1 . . CASSLSINTGELFF TGCGCCAGCAGCTTGAGCATAAACACCGGGGAGCTGTTTTTT
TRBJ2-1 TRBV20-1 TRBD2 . CSARLAGTLNEQFF TGCAGTGCGCGACTAGCGGGCACTTTGAATGAGCAGTTCTTC
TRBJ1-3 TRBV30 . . CAWILSGNTIYF TGTGCCTGGATCCTCTCTGGAAACACCATATATTTT
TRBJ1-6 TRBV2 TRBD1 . CASSGQVNNSPLHF TGTGCCAGCAGCGGACAGGTGAATAATTCACCCCTCCACTTT
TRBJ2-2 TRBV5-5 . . CASLRRANTGELFF TGTGCCAGCCTGCGCAGGGCCAACACCGGGGAGCTGTTTTTT
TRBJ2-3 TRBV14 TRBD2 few CVSSPRLAGGRRADTQYF TGTGTCAGCAGCCCAAGACTAGCGGGGGGGCGACGAGCAGATACGCAGTATTTT